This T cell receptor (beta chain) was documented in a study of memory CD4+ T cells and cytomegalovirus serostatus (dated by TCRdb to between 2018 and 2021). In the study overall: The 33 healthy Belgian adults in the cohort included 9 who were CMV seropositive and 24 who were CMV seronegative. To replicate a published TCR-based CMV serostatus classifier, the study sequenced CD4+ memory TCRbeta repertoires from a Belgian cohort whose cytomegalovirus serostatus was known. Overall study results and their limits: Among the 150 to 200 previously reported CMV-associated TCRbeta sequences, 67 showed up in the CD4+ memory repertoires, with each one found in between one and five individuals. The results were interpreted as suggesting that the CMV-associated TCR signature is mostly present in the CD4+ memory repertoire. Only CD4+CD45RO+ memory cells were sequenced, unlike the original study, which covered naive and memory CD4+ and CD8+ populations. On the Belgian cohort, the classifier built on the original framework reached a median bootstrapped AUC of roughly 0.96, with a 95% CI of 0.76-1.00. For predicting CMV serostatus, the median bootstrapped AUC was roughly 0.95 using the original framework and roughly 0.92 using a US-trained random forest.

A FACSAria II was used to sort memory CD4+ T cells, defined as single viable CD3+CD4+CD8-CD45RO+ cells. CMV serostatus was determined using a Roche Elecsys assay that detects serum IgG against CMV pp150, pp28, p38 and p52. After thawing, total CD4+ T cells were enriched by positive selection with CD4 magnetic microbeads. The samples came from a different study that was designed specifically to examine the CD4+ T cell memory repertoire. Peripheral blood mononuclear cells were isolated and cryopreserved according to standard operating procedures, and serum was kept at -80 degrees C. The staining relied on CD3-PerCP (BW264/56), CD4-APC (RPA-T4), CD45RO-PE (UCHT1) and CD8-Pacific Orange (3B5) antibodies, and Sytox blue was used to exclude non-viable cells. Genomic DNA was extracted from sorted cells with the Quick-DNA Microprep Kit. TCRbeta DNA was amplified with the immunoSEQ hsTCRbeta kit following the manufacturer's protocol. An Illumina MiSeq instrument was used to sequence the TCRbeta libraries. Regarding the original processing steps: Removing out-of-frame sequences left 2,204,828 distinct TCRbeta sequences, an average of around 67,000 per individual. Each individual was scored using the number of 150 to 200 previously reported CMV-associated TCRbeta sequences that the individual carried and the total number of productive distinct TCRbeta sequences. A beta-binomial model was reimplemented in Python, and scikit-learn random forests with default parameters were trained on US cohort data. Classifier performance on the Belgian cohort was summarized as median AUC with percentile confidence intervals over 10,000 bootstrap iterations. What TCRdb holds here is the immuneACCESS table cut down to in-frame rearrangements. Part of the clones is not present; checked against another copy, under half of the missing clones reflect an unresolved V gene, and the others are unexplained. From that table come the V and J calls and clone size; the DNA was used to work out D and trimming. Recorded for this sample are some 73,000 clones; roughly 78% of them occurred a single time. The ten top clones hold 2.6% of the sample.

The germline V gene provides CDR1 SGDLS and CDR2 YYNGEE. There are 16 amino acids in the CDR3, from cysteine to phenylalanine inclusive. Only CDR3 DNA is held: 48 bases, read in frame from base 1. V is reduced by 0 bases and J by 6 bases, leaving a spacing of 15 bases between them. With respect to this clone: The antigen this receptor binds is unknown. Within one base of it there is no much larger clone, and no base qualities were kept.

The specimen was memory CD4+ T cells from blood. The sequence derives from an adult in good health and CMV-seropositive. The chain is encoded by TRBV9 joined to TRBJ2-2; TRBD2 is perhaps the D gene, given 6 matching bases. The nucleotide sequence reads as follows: TGTGCCAGCAGCGTAGGTATAGCGGAGGCGGCCGGGGAGCTGTTTTTT. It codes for CASSVGIAEAAGELFF.